This paragraph reports one T cell receptor beta chain. This clonotype appeared a few times. This receptor's antigen is unknown. No base-level quality is on record; no much larger clone is a single base apart. From a lookup of the germline V gene (reference sequence), CDR1 and CDR2 are GTSNPN and SVGIG. There are 13 amino acids in the CDR3, from cysteine to phenylalanine inclusive. The read is trimmed to its CDR3 DNA, 39 bases read in frame from base 1. V lost 4 bases and J lost 9 bases; the stretch between them is 16 bases long. The source of the sample is a study of post-analysis software for immune sequencing data (dated by TCRdb to about 2015). Background on the whole study: Relapsing-remitting, secondary progressive and progressive-relapsing multiple sclerosis were recorded as disease courses, and subtype annotation was lacking for some patients. The multiple sclerosis patient repertoires were compared with more than 9 previously published healthy control repertoires from donors aged roughly 6 to 25 years. A subset of samples was prepared in parallel using single-end sample barcoding, then pooled and co-amplified after Illumina adapter ligation. Study-wide findings and limitations: Patients showed significantly higher frequencies than controls for a handful of TRBV segments, among them TRBV5-6, TRBV5-1 and TRBV20-1. The control group was slightly older than the multiple sclerosis patient group. When samples were clustered directly using the F measure, samples prepared in the same batch co-clustered strongly, which prompted a batch-effect correction. Multiple sclerosis patients had significantly lower normalized Chao1 diversity than controls, a result that suggests substantial peripheral T-cell clonal expansion.

To demonstrate the VDJtools post-analysis software, the study profiled TCR beta repertoires from the peripheral blood of about 13 young patients with multiple sclerosis. The multiple sclerosis patients were children and adolescents ranging in age from about 6 to 16 years. The method was PCR. This sample was sequenced with an Illumina HiSeq 2500. To reduce PCR and sequencing biases, unique molecular identifiers were incorporated into the TCR beta cDNA libraries. Every 1 to 10 million input T cells yielded 500,000 or so cDNA molecules, meaning each molecule approximated one T cell. The patient libraries were prepared and sequenced with the same protocol used for the earlier healthy control dataset. Samples belonging to the same batch were prepared together, multiplexed and sequenced on a shared HiSeq lane. The authors' analysis ran thus. MIGEC was used to process the raw barcoded reads, and molecular identifier groups with only a single read were discarded before consensus assembly and CDR3 extraction. VDJtools was used for post-analysis of the clonotype tables, and diversity was normalized by down-sampling every dataset to the size of the smallest sample. In repertoire overlap clustering, CDR3 amino acid sequences, but not nucleotide sequences, were matched to correct batch-related cross-sample contamination. TCRdb reanalyzed the raw reads on its own, using fastp at Q25 for trimming and MiXCR for clone calling, and kept in-frame beta chains. CDR3 protein sequences are deduplicated, and each keeps its most common genes and DNA. The V and J calls come from TCRdb's annotation, not from the publication. In this sample the table shows roughly 800,000 distinct CDR3 sequences, under 60% of which occur a single time. Roughly 4.5% of the sample goes to the ten largest clones.

The chain uses TRBV30 and TRBJ2-1; a tentative D match to TRBD2 spans 7 bases. The sequence came from a girl aged 10-17 years with multiple sclerosis. The sequencing input was blood. The DNA reads TGTGCCTGGAAAAGGGGGGGTATGGGTGAGCAGTTCTTC. Its translation reads: CAWKRGGMGEQFF.